This TCR beta chain was found in a study of vaccination effects on CD4 cells after COVID-19. The table lists this clone with a few counts. Its antigen is not identified. The CDR3 is 13 residues long. The V gene lost 0 bases and the J gene lost 0 bases, with 4 bases spanning the gap. Germline assignment: CDR1 SGHRS and CDR2 YFSETQ. Some clones are missing from TCRdb's copy, which holds only in-frame ones; the method was immunoSEQ multiplex PCR. The sample lists over 20,000 clones, roughly 70% occurring once. Viral peptide pool expansion of antigen-specific CD4+ T cells preceded sequencing in the ViraFEST assay. Researchers isolated CD4+ T cells once approximately eleven days of culture had elapsed. SARS-CoV-2 infected the person between March and December 2020, as confirmed by PCR. IL-2 medium took the place of half the medium on both days 3 and 7.

This sample comprised CD4+ T cells from PBMCs cultured with a peptide pool, obtained before COVID-19 vaccination. The TCR comes from a human donor who had a prior SARS-CoV-2 infection. The J gene is TRBJ2-7, the V gene TRBV5-1; D gene uncertain. The CDR3 loop reads CASSLVGSYEQYF. The CDR3, as DNA: TGCGCCAGCAGCTTGGTGGGCTCCTACGAGCAGTACTTC. The whole variable domain, remainder taken from reference TRBV5-1 and TRBJ2-7, is KAGVTQTPRYLIKTRGQQVTLSCSPISGHRSVSWYQQTPGQGLQFLFEYFSETQRNKGNFPGRFSGRQFSNSRSEMNVSTLELGDSALYLCASSLVGSYEQYFGPGTRLTVT.